One and the same sample provided the 15 T cell receptor beta chains below, sequenced in a study of early T cells in non-severe SARS-CoV-2 infection. A single record per CDR3 protein comes from TCRdb applying MiXCR to the 5' RACE reads. The sample has some 100,000 distinct CDR3 sequences, around 15% seen once. The sample was whole blood. Receptors were obtained from an adult who was a healthcare worker with PCR-confirmed SARS-CoV-2 infection or an uninfected control (not recorded which).

The rearrangement links TRBV5-1 to TRBJ2-1, with D possibly being TRBD1 or TRBD2 (5 bases each). Between the trimmed V and J ends, which lost 3 bases and 2 bases, there was a span of 12 bases. The CDR3 covers 15 residues. Germline V gives CDR1 SGHRS, CDR2 YFSETQ. The CDR3: CASSWTGTTYNEQFF. The CDR3, as DNA: TGCGCCAGCAGCTGGACTGGGACCACCTACAATGAGCAGTTCTTC.

The sample holds a few counts of this clonotype. This chain uses TRBV7-2 with TRBJ2-2, with 8 bases lining up with TRBD1. The CDR3 has 17 amino acids. V was clipped by 1 base and J by 5 bases; unmatched bases: 9. Germline V CDR1 and CDR2: SGHTA, FQGNSA. The chain's CDR3 is CASSLGGTGWSTGELFF. DNA of the CDR3: TGTGCCAGCAGCTTAGGCGGGACAGGATGGAGTACCGGGGAGCTGTTTTTT.

This clonotype was observed many times. V is TRBV7-2 and J is TRBJ2-3, with D maybe TRBD2 (6 bases). V was clipped by 2 bases and J by 2 bases, with 14 bases between them. CDR1 SGHTA and CDR2 FQGNSA come from the germline V gene. CDR3 length equals 16 residues. In DNA form, the CDR3 reads TGTGCCAGCAGCTTACATTCAGGACTACCCACAGATACGCAGTATTTT. This encodes CASSLHSGLPTDTQYF.

This clonotype was detected many times. The chain joins TRBV10-1 to TRBJ2-5; D is perhaps TRBD2 (5 bases). Trimming shortened V by 0 bases and J by 5 bases, and 10 bases separated the two germline ends. This CDR3 spans 14 amino acids. The V gene's germline CDR1 is WNHNN and CDR2 SYGVQD (reference sequence). The CDR3 DNA follows: TGCGCCAGCAGTGAGTCGGCCGGGAAGGAGACCCAGTACTTC. Amino acids: CASSESAGKETQYF.

This clonotype was observed a handful of times. The chain carries TRBV6-5 and TRBJ2-3; D unclear. Between the trimmed V and J ends, which lost 6 bases and 4 bases, there was a span of 11 bases. The CDR3 has 13 residues. From germline, CDR1 is MNHEY and CDR2 SVGAGI. The DNA of the CDR3 is TGTGCCAGCAGGGGTCCAAAACCAGATACGCAGTATTTT. This sequence encodes CASRGPKPDTQYF.

The V call is TRBV5-5, the J call TRBJ2-7, with D maybe TRBD2 (6 bases). This CDR3 spans 14 amino acids. With 2 bases removed from V and 2 bases from J, the gap between germline ends came to 11 bases. Germline V gene sequence: CDR1 SGHKS, CDR2 YYEKEE (reference sequence). This chain's CDR3 is CASSFRRGAYEQYV. DNA of the CDR3: TGTGCCAGCAGCTTTAGGCGGGGCGCCTACGAGCAGTACGTC.

This clonotype was detected a few times. The J gene is TRBJ2-2, the V gene TRBV15; D is undetermined. From germline, CDR1 is LNHNV and CDR2 YYDKDF (reference sequence). V lost 5 bases and J 0 bases, leaving 4 bases between the germline ends. The CDR3 totals 13 residues. The CDR3 bases are TGTGCCACCAGCCGGGCGAACACCGGGGAGCTGTTTTTT. Translation gives CATSRANTGELFF.

The J gene is TRBJ2-3, the V gene TRBV6-1; D remains ambiguous. CDR1 is MNHNS, CDR2 SASEGT, per germline. The CDR3 covers 13 residues. V lost 4 bases, J lost 5 bases, and 10 bases lay in between. Written as DNA, the CDR3 is TGTGCCAGCAGTGCCTTGATCCGAGATACGCAGTATTTT. Translation: CASSALIRDTQYF.

This clonotype came up a few times. The chain recombines TRBV7-9 with TRBJ2-5; 8 bases align to TRBD1. V was clipped by 0 bases and J by 2 bases; unmatched bases: 5. Germline values: CDR1 SEHNR, CDR2 FQNEAQ (reference sequence). The CDR3 is made up of 16 amino acids. The CDR3 spells CASSLARTGPQETQYF. CDR3 coding DNA: TGTGCCAGCAGCTTAGCGCGGACAGGGCCTCAAGAGACCCAGTACTTC.

This clonotype has more than one count but fewer than ten. The chain links TRBV10-2 to TRBJ2-1; unclear D gene. The CDR3 extends over 11 amino acids. Germline CDR1 is WSHSY and CDR2 is SAAADI. The ends were cut back, 6 bases at V and 10 bases at J, with 10 bases in the middle. The CDR3 DNA is TGCGCCAGCAGCGCAAACTGGGAGCAGTTCTTC. As protein: CASSANWEQFF.

This clonotype was recorded only once. This chain connects TRBV29-1 to TRBJ2-4; 10 nucleotides match TRBD1. The CDR3 consists of 16 residues. Germline trimming cut 4 bases from V and 0 bases from J; bases unmatched to any gene: 6. Germline V lookup: CDR1 SQVTM, CDR2 ANQGSEA. The CDR3 sequence is CSVGDRGAGAKNIQYF. CDR3 nucleotides: TGCAGCGTTGGGGACAGGGGTGCCGGAGCCAAAAACATTCAGTACTTC.

This clonotype was detected a few times. The chain couples TRBV12-3 or TRBV12-4 to TRBJ1-5; TRBD1 is a possible D gene (6 bases). This CDR3 contains 14 residues. The ends were cut back, 8 bases at V and 2 bases at J, with 13 bases in the middle. The CDR3 reads CASDIGQRNQPQHF. The CDR3 DNA sequence: TGTGCCAGCGACATAGGACAGCGCAATCAGCCCCAGCATTTT.

This clonotype showed up many times. V usage is TRBV20-1 and J usage is TRBJ2-1; D unresolved. Deletions cut 5 bases from V and 4 bases from J, with 6 bases between. The germline CDR1 and CDR2 sequences are DFQATT and SNEGSKA (reference sequence). The CDR3 covers 11 residues. The CDR3 spells CSAYLYNEQFF. CDR3 nucleotides: TGCAGTGCTTACCTATACAATGAGCAGTTCTTC.

The rearrangement joins TRBV5-4 to TRBJ1-1; D is unclear. Trimming took off 6 bases at V and 6 bases at J, with 15 bases between the two ends. The V gene's germline CDR1 is SGHNT and CDR2 YYREEE (reference sequence). The CDR3 is 13 amino acids. The CDR3, as DNA: TGTGCCAGCACCTCGTTAGTCTCCCCTGAAGCTTTCTTT. This codes for CASTSLVSPEAFF.

There are a few counts of this clonotype. Here the CDR3 reads CASSLSTGPNQPQHF. The CDR3 DNA reads as TGTGCCAGCAGTTTATCGACAGGGCCCAATCAGCCCCAGCATTTT. The chain links TRBV27 to TRBJ1-5; 7 bases match TRBD1. This CDR3 spans 15 amino acids. The germline CDR1 and CDR2 sequences are MNHEY and SMNVEV (reference sequence). V gave up 0 bases and J gave up 3 bases; unmatched junction bases: 2.